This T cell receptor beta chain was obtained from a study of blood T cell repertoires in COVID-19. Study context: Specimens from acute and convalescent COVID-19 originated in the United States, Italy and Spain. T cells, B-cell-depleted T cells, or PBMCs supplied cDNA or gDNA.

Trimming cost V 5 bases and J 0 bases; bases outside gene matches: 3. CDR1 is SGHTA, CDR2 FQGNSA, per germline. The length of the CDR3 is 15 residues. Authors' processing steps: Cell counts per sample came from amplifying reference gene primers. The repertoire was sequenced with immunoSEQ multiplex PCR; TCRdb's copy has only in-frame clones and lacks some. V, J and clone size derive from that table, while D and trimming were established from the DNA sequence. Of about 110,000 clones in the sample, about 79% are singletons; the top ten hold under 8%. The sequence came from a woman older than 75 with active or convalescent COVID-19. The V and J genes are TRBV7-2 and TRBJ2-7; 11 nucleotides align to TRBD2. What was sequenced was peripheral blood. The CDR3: CASSVSGRASYEQYF. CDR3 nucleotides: TGTGCCAGCAGCGTTAGCGGGAGGGCCTCCTACGAGCAGTACTTC.